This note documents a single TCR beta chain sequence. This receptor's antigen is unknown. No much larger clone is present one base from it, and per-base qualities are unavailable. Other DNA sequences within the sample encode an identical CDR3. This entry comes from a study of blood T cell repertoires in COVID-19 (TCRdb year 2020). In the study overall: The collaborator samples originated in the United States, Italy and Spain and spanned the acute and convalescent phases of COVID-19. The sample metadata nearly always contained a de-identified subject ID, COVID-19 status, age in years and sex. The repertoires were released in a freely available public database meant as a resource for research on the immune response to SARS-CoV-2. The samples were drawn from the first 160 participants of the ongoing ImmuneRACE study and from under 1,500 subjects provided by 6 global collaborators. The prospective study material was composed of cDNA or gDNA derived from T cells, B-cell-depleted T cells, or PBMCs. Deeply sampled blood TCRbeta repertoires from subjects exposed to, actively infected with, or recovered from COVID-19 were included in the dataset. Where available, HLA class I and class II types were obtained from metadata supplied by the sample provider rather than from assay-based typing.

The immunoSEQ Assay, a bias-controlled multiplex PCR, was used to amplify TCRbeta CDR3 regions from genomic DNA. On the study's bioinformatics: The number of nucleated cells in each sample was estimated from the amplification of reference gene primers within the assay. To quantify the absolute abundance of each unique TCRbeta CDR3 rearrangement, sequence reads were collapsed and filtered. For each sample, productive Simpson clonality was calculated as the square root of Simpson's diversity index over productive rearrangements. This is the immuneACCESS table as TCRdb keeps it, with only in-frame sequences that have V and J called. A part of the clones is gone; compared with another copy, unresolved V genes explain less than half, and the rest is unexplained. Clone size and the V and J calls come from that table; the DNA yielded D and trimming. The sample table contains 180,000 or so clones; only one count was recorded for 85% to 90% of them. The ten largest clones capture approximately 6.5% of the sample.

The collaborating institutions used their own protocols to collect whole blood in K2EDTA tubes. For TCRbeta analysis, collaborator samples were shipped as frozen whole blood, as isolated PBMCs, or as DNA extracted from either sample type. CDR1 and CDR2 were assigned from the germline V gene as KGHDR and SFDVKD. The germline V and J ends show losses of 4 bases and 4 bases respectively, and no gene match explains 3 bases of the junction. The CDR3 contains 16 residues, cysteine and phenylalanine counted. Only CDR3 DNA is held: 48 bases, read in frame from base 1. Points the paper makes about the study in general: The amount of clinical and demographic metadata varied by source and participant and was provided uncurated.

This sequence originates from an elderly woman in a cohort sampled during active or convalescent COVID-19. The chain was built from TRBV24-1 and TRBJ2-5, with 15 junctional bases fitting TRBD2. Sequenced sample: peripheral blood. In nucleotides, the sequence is TGTGCCACCAGTGACCCGGGACTAGCGGGAGGAGAGACCCAGTACTTC. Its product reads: CATSDPGLAGGETQYF.